This paragraph covers one T cell receptor beta chain sequence. This clone appeared a few times. Its antigen remains undetermined. Base qualities are not at hand, and no much larger clone is one base apart. TCR CDR3 regions were amplified from genomic DNA by multiplex PCR using the deep immunoSEQ assay. Genomic DNA extracted from each cell subset was distributed evenly over all wells of several immunoSEQ 96-well plates, and each plate served as one replicate. Each replicate PCR for sorted subsets received around 0.2 ug genomic DNA, equal to 30,000 or so T cell genomes. Purified libraries were measured with a Qubit 3.0 fluorometer, size-checked on a Bioanalyzer 2100, and measured again with the KAPA Library Quantification kit. Each immunoSEQ 96-well plate was sequenced on its own single-read 150-cycle Illumina NextSeq 550 flow cell. The authors' analysis ran thus. Because the immunoSEQ output held only junctional sequences and lacked quality scores, the filtering could not match the filtering applied to full-length reads. Sequences were annotated with PyIR, a Python wrapper for IgBLAST v1.9, using IMGT germline references to assign V/J genes and CDR3. Reads were removed for weak V/J assignments (E-value above 1e-6), missing CDR3, stop codons, out-of-frame junctions, or ambiguous translated residues. A V3J clonotype was defined by an identical inferred V gene, J gene, and CDR3 amino acid sequence. The percentage overlap between two repertoires was calculated by dividing the number of shared unique clonotypes by the size of the smaller repertoire. Repertoire richness was assessed with RTK rarefaction, the Chao1 estimator, and Recon v2.1 estimates of unobserved clonotypes. OLGA was used to compute generation probabilities for all TCRbeta clonotypes that the gDNA method yielded from a few donors. The clones in this table, taken by TCRdb from immuneACCESS, are in-frame only. Not every clone is retained; where verified, under half of the shortfall comes from an unresolved V gene, and the cause of the rest is unknown. That table furnishes V, J and clone size, whereas the DNA furnished D and trimming. Here the sample has millions of clones; just over 90% occur a single time. The ten biggest clones cover roughly 0.14% of the sample.

The donors were healthy, HIV-negative adults who had no recently reported acute infections or vaccinations. Every donor was a Caucasian adult living in Nashville, Tennessee, USA. CD4+ T cells were enriched by magnetic negative selection; naive cells were then positively selected on CD45RA, and the negative fraction formed the memory subset. Blood was collected by leukapheresis, and PBMCs were isolated by Ficoll-Histopaque density gradient centrifugation and then cryopreserved in liquid nitrogen vapor phase. Analytical flow cytometry was used to check the purity and quantity of every magnetically sorted T cell population. Genomic DNA was isolated from every sorted fraction and measured by UV absorbance on a Nanodrop 2000c. The data belong to a study of shared clonotypes between healthy human individuals (TCRdb year 2020). With respect to the entire study: The cohort comprised two women and a few men aged 18 to 49 years. For each donor, CD4 naive and CD4 memory were each run on three plates, CD8 naive on two plates, and CD8 memory on one plate. To estimate repertoire size and how much clonotype sharing occurs between individuals, the study deeply sequenced the blood TCR repertoires of about five healthy adults. Libraries were prepared and TCR repertoires were sequenced by different laboratories using diverse techniques, in order to increase sequencing depth and limit assay-specific biases. Each donor's leukapheresis produced roughly between roughly 0.9 and 9 billion PBMCs. Overall study results and their limits: Pairwise subsampling indicated that sequencing depth was expected to affect the degree of clonotype sharing among donors. Sampling was restricted to blood, and TCR repertoires in tissues likely differ from the TCR repertoires found in blood. Higher generation probabilities were observed for clonotypes shared by all four sorted-subset donors than for non-shared clonotypes. About 5% of naive CD4, around 3.5% of naive CD8, approximately 2% of memory CD4, and around 0.42% of memory CD8 clonotypes were shared across a few donors. The genetic and exposure-history diversity represented was limited by the small number of donors. Naive subsets generally had larger estimated clonotype richness than memory subsets. Rarefaction of sorted-subset datasets indicated incomplete sequencing despite the large sequencing depth.

Unmatched junction bases come to 6, with V trimmed by 3 bases and J by 9 bases. The CDR3 runs 15 residues from the cysteine to the phenylalanine. Here the CDR3 DNA is all that survives: 45 bases in frame from base 1. CDR1 and CDR2, per the germline V gene, are KGHSH and LQKENI. This chain joins TRBV18 to TRBJ1-6; the central 9 bases match TRBD1. The sequence was obtained from a man younger than 35 in good health. Sequencing was done on a sample of naive CD4+ T cells sorted from blood. This specimen's cell subset or site label, interpreted: CD45RA+ positively selected. The nucleotide sequence is TGTGCCAGCTCACCTGGGACAGGGTTGAGTTCACCCCTCCACTTT. This gives the protein CASSPGTGLSSPLHF.